This T cell receptor (beta chain) was identified in a study of spatial heterogeneity in lung cancer. V gave up 7 bases and J gave up 4 bases, with 25 bases separating them. The CDR3 covers 17 residues. The germline gives CDR1 MDHEN, CDR2 SYDVKM. Time point given: sample taken at primary tumor resection. Sequencing was performed on whole RNA extracted from tumor and nontumor lung tissue, or from frozen PBMC, and the material was left unsorted. MiXCR, applied by TCRdb to the 5' RACE reads, yields one record per CDR3 protein. The table includes roughly 3,200 distinct CDR3 sequences, approximately 3.5% detected once. Within the sample, this clonotype is medium-sized. As an off-target read in a library built for alpha chains, this beta chain has a frequency of little significance.

V is TRBV28 and J is TRBJ2-5; TRBD2 might be the D (6 bases). The sequences come from lung tissue, collected at surgery. The clonotype originates from a human donor with early-stage non-small cell lung cancer. In DNA form, the CDR3 reads TGTGCCAGCACCCCTCAACAGTTCGGGACTCAGGTAGAGACCCAGTACTTC. Amino acids: CASTPQQFGTQVETQYF. The full variable domain, with the rest looked up from reference TRBV28 and TRBJ2-5, is DVKVTQSSRYLVKRTGEKVFLECVQDMDHENMFWYRQDPGLGLRLIYFSYDVKMKEKGDIPEGYSVSREKKERFSLILESASTNQTSMYLCASTPQQFGTQVETQYFGPGTRLLVL.